Listed below are T cell receptor beta chains from one sample, sequenced in a study of regulatory T cells in long-lasting Graves disease. Using its own MiXCR run on the multiplex PCR reads, TCRdb lists one record per CDR3 protein. In the table there are approximately 440,000 distinct CDR3 sequences, 15% to 20% of which are singletons. These same data were also listed under a study on T cells in Graves' hyperthyroidism and ophthalmopathy.

The sequencing used peripheral blood mononuclear cells (PBMCs), collected at new diagnosis, from a patient treated with antithyroid drugs. These receptor sequences come from a man between 40 and 49 years old with Graves disease. The CDR3 runs from the conserved cysteine through the conserved F or W. D genes are given only for firm matches. The size entry is marked missing in some rows and otherwise reads once, few, many or a size class.

clone_size cdr3_length d_call j_call v_call cdr3_nt cdr3_aa
many 15 TRBD2 TRBJ2-3 TRBV20-1 TGCAGTGCTAGAGAAGGGACTACAAGCACAGATACGCAGTATTTT CSAREGTTSTDTQYF
many 15 NA TRBJ2-1 TRBV20-1 TGCAGTGCCCCGCGCGGCGGTAACTCCTACAATGAGCAGTTCTTC CSAPRGGNSYNEQFF
many 15 NA TRBJ1-1 TRBV5-1 TGCGCCAGCAGCCCGATCGGGGGGGCGAACACTGAAGCTTTCTTT CASSPIGGANTEAFF
many 15 NA TRBJ2-5 TRBV24-1 TGTGCCACCAGCGCCGGGACAAGGCTTCAAGAGACCCAGTACTTC CATSAGTRLQETQYF
few 14 NA TRBJ1-2 TRBV7-3 TGTGCCAGCAGCCTTAACGACAGGATGGGTGGCTACACCTTC CASSLNDRMGGYTF
many 14 NA TRBJ2-5 TRBV24-1 TGTGCCACCAGTGATTCGGGGGTCCAAGAGACCCAGTACTTC CATSDSGVQETQYF
many 15 TRBD2 TRBJ2-1 TRBV20-1 TGCAGTGCTAGAGGGGCGGGGGGGGCAGGTAATGAGCAGTTCTTC CSARGAGGAGNEQFF
few 17 NA TRBJ2-2 TRBV11-2 TGTGCCAGCAGCTTGGCTGGGGGCGTCGGGAACACCGGGGAGCTGTTTTTT CASSLAGGVGNTGELFF
many 13 NA TRBJ2-7 TRBV5-1 TGCGCCAGCAGCTTTCGAAGGGGCGACGAGCAGTACTTC CASSFRRGDEQYF
NA 17 TRBD1 TRBJ1-1 TRBV5-4 TGTGCCAGCACCGAGCCGGGGACAGGGGTAGTGAACACTGAAGCTTTCTTT CASTEPGTGVVNTEAFF
many 14 NA TRBJ2-2 TRBV30 TGTGCCTGGAGTTTGCTACCAGGGGTGGGGGAGCTGTTTTTT CAWSLLPGVGELFF
many 13 NA TRBJ2-1 TRBV24-1 TGTGCCACCAGCCCAACTAGACATAGTGAGCAGTTCTTC CATSPTRHSEQFF
many 18 TRBD1 TRBJ1-6 TRBV28 TGTGCCAGCACCCGGACGACAGGGGGTAGCTCCTATAATTCACCCCTCCACTTT CASTRTTGGSSYNSPLHF
many 14 TRBD2 TRBJ2-1 TRBV6-2/TRBV6-3 TGTGCCAGCAGTTTAGTAGCGGGAGGTGATGAGCAGTTCTTC CASSLVAGGDEQFF
NA 12 NA TRBJ2-3 TRBV19 TGTGCCAGTAGTACCAGCTGGGATACGCAGTATTTT CASSTSWDTQYF
NA 15 TRBD2 TRBJ2-1 TRBV24-1 TGTGCCACCAGTGATATAGGGCGGGAGGGAAATGAGCAGTTCTTC CATSDIGREGNEQFF
few 15 NA TRBJ1-2 TRBV20-1 TGCAGTGCTAGAGATCCCGCGGGACACTTCTATGGCTACACCTTC CSARDPAGHFYGYTF
few 11 NA TRBJ1-3 TRBV7-9 TGTGCCAGCACCCGTGGAAACACCATATATTTT CASTRGNTIYF
NA 16 NA TRBJ2-7 TRBV7-9 TGTGCCAGCAGCTCATACCACAGCGGCGAGGCGTACGAGCAGTACTTC CASSSYHSGEAYEQYF
many 16 NA TRBJ2-3 TRBV18 TGTGCCAGCTCACCACAGTGGACCTCAAACACAGATACGCAGTATTTT CASSPQWTSNTDTQYF
many 16 NA TRBJ2-7 TRBV6-5 TGTGCCAGCAGTTACTCGACTCGGGAGCCCTCCTACGAGCAGTACTTC CASSYSTREPSYEQYF
many 15 NA TRBJ2-1 TRBV2 TGTGCCAGCAGTGAAGCGCGGAATACCTACAATGAGCAGTTCTTC CASSEARNTYNEQFF
few 16 NA TRBJ2-5 TRBV5-4 TGTGCCAGCAGCGTAATGGGGTGGGACCGGCAAGAGACCCAGTACTTC CASSVMGWDRQETQYF
few 17 NA TRBJ2-7 TRBV19 TGTGCCAGTAGTATAGGGCCAGCGGGCGGGCCACCCTACGAGCAGTACTTC CASSIGPAGGPPYEQYF
NA 14 TRBD2 TRBJ2-1 TRBV10-2 TGCGCCAGCAGTGTAGGGAGCGGGAGTAATGAGCAGTTCTTC CASSVGSGSNEQFF
NA 14 TRBD2 TRBJ2-5 TRBV20-1 TGCAGTGCTAGGGAACTAGCGGGCCAAGAGACCCAGTACTTC CSARELAGQETQYF
many 16 TRBD2 TRBJ2-1 TRBV2 TGTGCCAGCAGTGAGACTAGCGGGAGCCCCTACAATGAGCAGTTCTTC CASSETSGSPYNEQFF
NA 16 NA TRBJ2-7 TRBV7-6 TGTGCCAGCACCCCCGGCCCCCGGGGTGGGACCTACGAGCAGTACTTC CASTPGPRGGTYEQYF
many 12 TRBD2 TRBJ2-1 TRBV11-2 TGTGCCAGCAGCCCCAGCGGGAGCGGGCAGTTCTTC CASSPSGSGQFF
many 16 TRBD1 TRBJ2-3 TRBV20-1 TGCAGTGCTAGAGACCCGACAGGGGGCTGGTTAGATACGCAGTATTTT CSARDPTGGWLDTQYF
few 17 NA TRBJ2-6 TRBV28 TGTGCCAGCAGTTTATTCAGGGTTCGCTCTGGGGCCAACGTCCTGACTTTC CASSLFRVRSGANVLTF
many 14 NA TRBJ2-7 TRBV28 TGTGCCAGCAGTTTATTCGCGACGAACTACGAGCAGTACTTC CASSLFATNYEQYF
few 14 TRBD1 TRBJ2-7 TRBV5-5 TGTGCCAGCAGCACGACAGGGGCCGCCTACGAGCAGTACTTC CASSTTGAAYEQYF
many 13 NA TRBJ1-2 TRBV6-1 TGTGCCAGCAGTGAAGAGTTCAGGGATGGCTACACCTTC CASSEEFRDGYTF
many 18 TRBD2 TRBJ2-1 TRBV24-1 TGTGCCACCAGTGATCCCGGGACTAGCGGGAGGGCCTACAATGAGCAGTTCTTC CATSDPGTSGRAYNEQFF
many 10 NA TRBJ2-7 TRBV28 TGTGCCAGCAGCGATAACGAGCAGTACTTC CASSDNEQYF
few 15 TRBD1 TRBJ2-5 TRBV6-1 TGTGCCAGCAGTAGGACAGGGGCAAACCAAGAGACCCAGTACTTC CASSRTGANQETQYF
many 15 NA TRBJ2-2 TRBV7-2 TGTGCCAGCAGCTATCTCGGACTGTACACCGGGGAGCTGTTTTTT CASSYLGLYTGELFF
few 12 NA TRBJ2-7 TRBV25-1 TGTGCCAGCAGTGATTTAGGTTACGAGCAGTACTTC CASSDLGYEQYF
NA 15 NA TRBJ1-2 TRBV28 TGTGCCAGCAGTTTATCGGGAGGGGGAACCTATGGCTACACCTTC CASSLSGGGTYGYTF
NA 14 NA TRBJ2-7 TRBV9 TGTGCCAGCAGCGTAGATCGCGACAGCTACGAGCAGTACTTC CASSVDRDSYEQYF
many 17 TRBD1 TRBJ1-5 TRBV28 TGTGCCAGCAGTTTACCTATTGGGACAGGGGGCGGTCAGCCCCAGCATTTT CASSLPIGTGGGQPQHF
many 15 NA TRBJ1-1 TRBV6-1 TGTGCCAGCACCGTACAGGCACTGAAGAGAACTGAAGCTTTCTTT CASTVQALKRTEAFF
many 12 TRBD1 TRBJ2-5 TRBV29-1 TGCAGCGTCGTCGGGACAGGGGAGACCCAGTACTTC CSVVGTGETQYF
many 13 NA TRBJ2-3 TRBV5-1 TGCGCCAGCAGCTATAACAGGGTTGATACGCAGTATTTT CASSYNRVDTQYF
few 15 TRBD1 TRBJ1-5 TRBV5-1 TGCGCCAGCAGGGAGACAGGGTTTGGCAATCAGCCCCAGCATTTT CASRETGFGNQPQHF
many 14 TRBD1 TRBJ2-5 TRBV20-1 TGCAGTGCTAGACAGACAGGGATACAAGAGACCCAGTACTTC CSARQTGIQETQYF
many 13 NA TRBJ2-5 TRBV7-3 TGTGCCAGCAGCCAAGCAGGGGTAGAGACCCAGTACTTC CASSQAGVETQYF